The subject of this entry is one TCR beta chain. Its specific antigen is unknown. The record has no base qualities; no much larger clone is one base away. Systemically healthy Caucasian individuals from Russia, 39 in total and aged roughly 6 to 95 years, were included as donors. About 9.6 milliliters of peripheral blood were collected from each donor into EDTA-treated Vacutainer tubes. Ficoll-Paque density-gradient centrifugation was used to isolate PBMCs, with at least 7 million per sample. Total RNA, at least 6 micrograms per sample, was extracted from PBMCs with Trizol reagent. For every donor, an aliquot of PBMCs went through flow cytometry to measure the percentages of naive CD45RAhigh/CD27high T cells. Measured from the cysteine to the phenylalanine, the CDR3 is 12 residues long. The DNA shown is the 36-base CDR3, in frame from base 1. Looking up the germline V gene (reference sequence) yields CDR1 DFQATT and CDR2 SNEGSKA.

The record originates from a study of blood T cells in healthy people across ages (dated by TCRdb to the mid-2010s). Concerning the study at large: Template switching captured roughly one uniquely barcoded TCR beta cDNA molecule per two T cells in model experiments. To avoid experimental bias, donors of different ages were spread randomly across the sequencing lanes. Two additional independent replicas of 1 million unique cDNA reads from the same blood draw were analyzed for two donors (one aged 18 to 29 and one aged 80 or older). Donors were grouped into four age groups: young (average approximately 15 years), middle-aged (under 40), aged (about 60) and long-lived (about 82). The study measured age-related changes in TCR beta repertoire diversity using deep sequencing normalized with unique cDNA molecular identifiers.

The paper's findings and limits, for the study overall: Total diversity estimates from one million sequenced T cells were considered lower bounds and underestimates. Because the CMV infection status of the donors was unknown, age-related changes in expanded clonotypes may potentially have been confounded. Observed TCR beta diversity correlated strongly with the percentage of naive T cells measured by flow cytometry. Observed TCR beta diversity per million T cells fell roughly linearly with age, and a significant reduction was already apparent by age about 43. Since profiling was done on bulk unsorted PBMCs, naive and antigen-experienced compartments could not be conclusively compared. Compared with the aged group, more naive CD4+ T cells, fewer expanded clones and increased TCR diversity were shown by the long-lived group, suggesting age selection.

Receptor amplification or capture employed 5' RACE. TCRdb names Illumina HiSeq 2500 as the instrument used. A second PCR of roughly 6 to 11 cycles was run with a J-beta primer mix and a sample-barcoded 5' primer. A template-switch 5' adaptor carrying 12 random nucleotides introduced a unique molecular identifier onto each TCR beta cDNA molecule. Each sample yielded at least 3 million CDR3-containing paired-end reads. All of the RNA was converted into first-strand cDNA using the Mint cDNA synthesis kit, with a TRBC-specific oligonucleotide serving as the primer. Following uracil-DNA glycosylase treatment, all cDNA underwent a first 18-cycle PCR with the universal primers M1SS and BC2_uni_R. The original methods were these. Each sample was normalized by randomly selecting 1 million high-quality reads, each carrying a distinct molecular identifier. Reads sharing molecular identifiers were discarded rather than binned into consensus sequences. MiTCR, run with a Q25 quality threshold and the strictest error-elimination algorithm, handled CDR3 identification, clonotype clustering and error correction. A nonparametric unseen species model with Euler transformation was used to estimate lower-bound total TCR beta diversity. TCRdb ran its own pipeline on the public reads, namely fastp trimming at Q25 and MiXCR clone calling, and kept in-frame beta chains. Identical CDR3 protein sequences are pooled into one entry, listed with their most common genes and DNA. For this entry, the V and J calls and clone size follow TCRdb and not the study's own pipeline. The sample table shows around 620,000 distinct CDR3 sequences, and approximately 25% are seen once. Around a sixth of the sample is held by the ten biggest clonotypes.

This sequence was found in an older woman in good health. The sequencing sample was made of blood. The V gene is TRBV20-1 and the J gene is TRBJ1-1; TRBD1 is a possible D gene, resting on 5 matching bases. The CDR3 region: CSAQEGNAEAFF. At the DNA level, the sequence is TGCAGCGCTCAGGAGGGGAATGCTGAAGCTTTCTTT.